The 28 T cell receptor beta chains below come from one sample, sequenced in a study of blood T cell repertoires in COVID-19. Generated by immunoSEQ multiplex PCR, the TCRdb table keeps only in-frame clones and is missing some. The repertoire holds approximately 470,000 clones, around 90% seen once, with 0.65% to 0.9% in the top ten. Sequenced input: PBMCs or T cells enriched from blood (not recorded which). The receptors come from a woman between 18 and 30 years old who had recovered from COVID-19.

This chain connects TRBV5-8 to TRBJ1-1; 7 positions match TRBD1. Unmatched junction bases numbered 9, after V lost 2 bases and J lost 5 bases. Germline-derived CDR1 and CDR2 are SGHTS and YDEGEE. The CDR3 has 15 residues. The CDR3 coding sequence is TGTGCCAGCAGCTTTCAGGGGGGATCAGGAACTGAAGCTTTCTTT. This gives the protein CASSFQGGSGTEAFF. The full variable domain, rest sourced from reference TRBV5-8 and TRBJ1-1, is EAGVTQSPTHLIKTRGQQATLRCSPISGHTSVYWYQQALGLGLQFLLWYDEGEERNRGNFPPRFSGRQFPNYSSELNVNALELEDSALYLCASSFQGGSGTEAFFGQGTRLTVV.

The gene calls are TRBV6-5 and TRBJ1-1, with D perhaps matching TRBD1 (6 bases). Trimming removed 2 bases at V and 4 bases at J, with 14 bases between. Germline V gene data show CDR1 as MNHEY and CDR2 as SVGAGI. This CDR3 is 15 amino acids long. In DNA form, the CDR3 reads TGTGCCAGCAGTTACCTCTCGACAGGACCCACTGAAGCTTTCTTT. This gives the protein CASSYLSTGPTEAFF.

The chain employs TRBV9 and TRBJ1-1; TRBD1 matches 7 bases. Per the germline V gene, CDR1 is SGDLS and CDR2 is YYNGEE. CDR3 length: 14 amino acids. Germline trimming cut 3 bases from V and 1 base from J; bases unmatched to any gene: 3. As DNA, the CDR3 is TGTGCCAGCAGCGCCCAGGGGGAGAACACTGAAGCTTTCTTT. It codes for CASSAQGENTEAFF.

This chain connects TRBV5-1 to TRBJ2-5; TRBD1 matches 7 bases. The CDR3 has 14 amino acids. Germline CDR1 and CDR2: SGHRS and YFSETQ. With 4 bases clipped from V and 3 bases from J, the junction kept 6 bases outside the gene matches. CDR3 in amino acids: CASSGWQGEETQYF. CDR3 in DNA: TGCGCCAGCAGCGGCTGGCAGGGGGAAGAGACCCAGTACTTC.

Worth noting for this clone: The same CDR3 is also encoded by other DNA sequences in this sample. The chain has TRBV18 and TRBJ1-1, with a possible D match to TRBD1 (5 bases). Germline CDR1 reads KGHSH; CDR2 reads LQKENI. The germline V and J ends were trimmed by 3 bases and 3 bases, with 11 bases remaining between them. There are 14 residues in the CDR3. CDR3 region: CASSPGGGDTEAFF. In DNA form, the CDR3 reads TGTGCCAGCTCACCGGGGGGAGGGGACACTGAAGCTTTCTTT.

The V and J genes are TRBV27 and TRBJ1-2, with 11 bases identical to TRBD1. The CDR3 is 17 amino acids. The V segment lost 1 base and the J segment 6 bases; nucleotides outside the gene matches: 10. Germline CDR1 and CDR2: MNHEY and SMNVEV (reference sequence). The CDR3 here is CASSLLGTGTGGNGYTF. The CDR3 DNA follows: TGTGCCAGCAGTTTATTAGGAACAGGGACAGGGGGTAATGGCTACACCTTC.

V is TRBV2 and J is TRBJ1-1, with D perhaps TRBD1 (6 bases). CDR1 is SNHLY and CDR2 is FYNNEI in the germline V gene. V dropped 3 bases and J dropped 1 base, with 12 bases sitting between them. The CDR3 loop spans 15 amino acids. The CDR3 protein is CASSDFGGPNTEAFF. The CDR3 DNA is TGTGCCAGCAGTGATTTCGGGGGGCCGAACACTGAAGCTTTCTTT.

J is TRBJ1-1 and V is TRBV4-2; D is unresolved. The CDR3 totals 15 residues. Germline CDR1 reads LGHNA; CDR2 reads YNFKEQ. Trimming shortened V by 5 bases and J by 1 base, and 14 bases separated the two germline ends. The CDR3 bases are TGTGCCAGCAGCGGACTGGAACGTGGGAACACTGAAGCTTTCTTT. Encoded protein: CASSGLERGNTEAFF.

This clone was recorded a few times. The chain has TRBV7-2 and TRBJ1-1; possible D gene TRBD1, 6 bases. There are 14 residues in the CDR3. V lost 1 base and J lost 5, with 11 bases in between. Germline CDR1 is SGHTA and CDR2 is FQGNSA. The CDR3 coding sequence is TGTGCCAGCAGCTTAGGCAGGCAGGGGACTGAAGCTTTCTTT. Its protein is CASSLGRQGTEAFF.

V and J are TRBV14 and TRBJ1-6; a possible D gene is TRBD1 (5 bases). CDR3 length: 15 amino acids. Per the germline V gene, CDR1 is SGHDN and CDR2 is FVKESK. The V end was cut by 0 bases, the J end by 10 bases, with 13 bases between. CDR3 protein: CASSQDWAGPSPLHF. CDR3 bases: TGTGCCAGCAGCCAAGATTGGGCAGGGCCCTCACCCCTCCACTTT.

The chain is built from TRBV5-1 and TRBJ1-1; D not certain. Germline CDR1 SGHRS, CDR2 YFSETQ. The ends were cut back, 7 bases at V and 3 bases at J, with 13 bases in the middle. The CDR3 loop spans 13 amino acids. The CDR3 DNA reads TGCGCCAGCGTGGGTTGGGGAGACACTGAAGCTTTCTTT. As protein: CASVGWGDTEAFF.

The chain recombines TRBV24-1 with TRBJ2-2, with 7 positions matching TRBD1. Germline lookup yields CDR1 KGHDR and CDR2 SFDVKD. After removal of 10 bases from V and 0 bases from J, the junction contained 16 bases not matched to a gene. The length of the CDR3 is 18 residues. This chain's CDR3 is CATRTDRPRIANTGELFF. The CDR3 DNA reads TGTGCCACTCGGACGGACAGGCCCCGAATAGCGAACACCGGGGAGCTGTTTTTT.

This rearrangement joins TRBV9 to TRBJ1-3; maybe TRBD1 (6 bases). The CDR3 is 17 amino acids. CDR1 is SGDLS, CDR2 YYNGEE, per germline. V lost 0 bases and J 4 bases, leaving 17 bases between the germline ends. CDR3 DNA: TGTGCCAGCAGCGTAGTAAATAAGCGGACAGAAGGAAACACCATATATTTT. It is translated as CASSVVNKRTEGNTIYF.

The rearrangement links TRBV5-1 to TRBJ2-5; 7 nucleotides align to TRBD1. CDR1 and CDR2 from the germline V gene are SGHRS and YFSETQ. The CDR3 is made up of 15 amino acids. The V and J ends lost 0 bases and 0 bases, in that order; junction bases with no gene match: 2. The CDR3 DNA reads TGCGCCAGCAGCTTGGCGGGACAGCACCAAGAGACCCAGTACTTC. This translates into CASSLAGQHQETQYF.

This chain connects TRBV18 to TRBJ2-5; maybe TRBD2 (5 bases). Germline CDR1 reads KGHSH; CDR2 reads LQKENI. V gave up 5 bases and J gave up 5 bases, with 12 bases separating them. This CDR3 has 13 amino acids. The CDR3 sequence is CASSSGERETQYF. The CDR3 DNA reads as TGTGCCAGCTCATCCGGGGAACGGGAGACCCAGTACTTC.

The chain joins TRBV6-5 to TRBJ2-2, with D possibly matching TRBD2 (7 bases). V was shortened by 11 bases and J by 3 bases, with 13 bases between the two germline ends. This CDR3 has 13 residues. The germline V gene has CDR1 MNHEY and CDR2 SVGAGI. The CDR3 loop is CAGGAGDTGELFF. CDR3 bases: TGTGCCGGGGGGGCAGGGGACACCGGGGAGCTGTTTTTT.

V and J are TRBV6-5 and TRBJ2-1, with 11 bases aligning to TRBD2. The CDR3 sequence is 15 residues long. CDR1 and CDR2 from the germline V gene are MNHEY and SVGAGI. Trimming cost V 6 bases and J 4 bases; bases outside gene matches: 5. The CDR3 reads CASRHGTSGYNEQFF. DNA for the CDR3: TGTGCCAGCAGACATGGGACTAGCGGTTACAATGAGCAGTTCTTC.

This chain joins TRBV2 and TRBJ2-5; 8 nucleotides agree with TRBD2. The CDR3 runs 14 residues. The ends lost 11 bases at V and 5 bases at J; junction bases unmatched: 13. From germline, CDR1 is SNHLY and CDR2 FYNNEI. As DNA, the CDR3 is TGTGCCGACCAGATAGAGCGGGGGTGGGAGACCCAGTACTTC. It is translated as CADQIERGWETQYF.

The rearrangement uses TRBV27 and TRBJ1-1; D is unclear. V lost 1 base and J lost 3, with 6 bases in between. Germline CDR1 reads MNHEY; CDR2 reads SMNVEV (reference sequence). The CDR3 is 13 residues long. CDR3 region: CASSLYRDTEAFF. The CDR3 coding sequence is TGTGCCAGCAGTTTATATCGGGACACTGAAGCTTTCTTT.

V and J are TRBV10-3 and TRBJ1-5, with 10 bases aligning to TRBD1. Germline V gives CDR1 ENHRY, CDR2 SYGVKD. J gave up 10 bases and V 5 bases, and 8 bases lay outside the gene matches. This CDR3 has 14 amino acids. CDR3 residues: CAISSRQGAEPQHF. The CDR3 region has the DNA TGTGCCATCAGTTCACGACAGGGGGCCGAACCCCAGCATTTT.

The gene calls are TRBV5-1 and TRBJ2-2; D not certain. CDR3 size: 14 residues. The V gene's germline CDR1 is SGHRS and CDR2 YFSETQ. V dropped 2 bases and J dropped 4 bases, with 9 bases sitting between them. CDR3 in amino acids: CASSFSVGTGELFF. In DNA, the CDR3 is TGCGCCAGCAGCTTCTCCGTCGGCACCGGGGAGCTGTTTTTT.

The chain couples TRBV10-2 to TRBJ2-7; unclear D gene. V lost 0 bases and J lost 0, with 9 bases in between. Per germline, CDR1 WSHSY and CDR2 SAAADI. CDR3 length: 15 amino acids. This CDR3 is CASSESNIPSYEQYF. CDR3 sequence (DNA): TGCGCCAGCAGTGAGTCGAACATCCCCTCCTACGAGCAGTACTTC.

The chain is built from TRBV5-1 and TRBJ1-1, with 9 bases that match TRBD1. V gave up 5 bases and J gave up 1 base; unmatched junction bases: 3. The germline gives CDR1 SGHRS, CDR2 YFSETQ. The CDR3 has 14 amino acids. This CDR3 reads CASRTGQGNTEAFF. CDR3 in DNA: TGCGCCAGCAGGACGGGACAGGGGAACACTGAAGCTTTCTTT.

The rearrangement links TRBV4-1 to TRBJ1-4; 9 bases are a match to TRBD1. The CDR3 has 16 residues. V gave up 5 bases and J gave up 6 bases; unmatched junction bases: 10. The germline gives CDR1 MGHRA, CDR2 YSYEKL. CDR3 region: CASSTTDRGRDEKLFF. In DNA form, the CDR3 reads TGCGCCAGCAGCACGACGGACAGGGGCAGAGATGAAAAACTGTTTTTT.

The rearrangement links TRBV19 to TRBJ1-1; 8 nucleotides match TRBD1. V shed 1 base, J shed 5 bases, and the junction held 12 bases outside the gene matches. The germline gives CDR1 LNHDA, CDR2 SQIVND (reference sequence). CDR3 length equals 17 residues. The CDR3 sequence: CASSIVWQGARGTEAFF. The CDR3 DNA reads TGTGCCAGTAGTATAGTTTGGCAGGGGGCCAGGGGTACTGAAGCTTTCTTT.

V and J are TRBV11-3 and TRBJ2-7, with D perhaps matching TRBD2 (5 bases). This CDR3 comprises 11 residues. Germline assignment: CDR1 SGHNT and CDR2 YENEEA. V dropped 11 bases and J dropped 3 bases, with 11 bases sitting between them. The CDR3 DNA follows: TGTGCCCCCTGGACTTTCTACGAGCAGTACTTC. Translation: CAPWTFYEQYF. Filled out from reference TRBV11-3 and TRBJ2-7, the complete variable domain reads EAGVVQSPRYKIIEKKQPVAFWCNPISGHNTLYWYLQNLGQGPELLIRYENEEAVDDSQLPKDRFSAERLKGVDSTLKIQPAELGDSAVYLCAPWTFYEQYFGPGTRLTVT.

Turning to this clone: Distinct nucleotide sequences in the sample also encode this CDR3. The chain combines TRBV11-2 with TRBJ1-1; 8 positions match TRBD1. This CDR3 region has 15 residues. Germline CDR1 SGHAT, CDR2 FQNNGV. J was trimmed by 1 base and V by 4 bases; bases with no gene match: 5. CDR3 DNA sequence: TGTGCCAGCAGCTCATCCGGGACAGGGAACACTGAAGCTTTCTTT. It encodes CASSSSGTGNTEAFF.

The V call is TRBV7-2, the J call TRBJ2-7; 7 bases match TRBD2. From germline, CDR1 is SGHTA and CDR2 FQGNSA. The trim removed 5 bases at V and 3 bases at J, leaving 4 bases unmatched. The CDR3 runs 13 residues. The CDR3 nucleotides are TGTGCCAGCAGCGCGGGACTAAACTACGAGCAGTACTTC. This encodes CASSAGLNYEQYF.